Given below is one TCR beta chain in context. Its antigen remains unidentified. The CDR3 contains 12 residues. Germline CDR1 SGHTA, CDR2 FQGNSA. The record originates from a study of monozygotic twins with inflammatory bowel disease. Per TCR library, around 4,000 ng of total RNA was used. TCRdb reprocessed the 5' RACE reads, keeping one entry per CDR3 protein, no DNA. The listing records some 210,000 distinct CDR3 sequences. Overall study results and limits: Discordant twins had repertoire similarity that did not differ from that of concordant twins, possibly from limited power. Relative clonotype sharing with others was diminished in IBD patients versus healthy twins, particularly with disease activity. TCRbeta inverse Simpson diversity was decreased in IBD patients versus healthy co-twins.

Sequenced input: blood. V gene TRBV7-2 combines with J gene TRBJ2-1; TCRdb returns TRBD2, unconfirmable since there is no DNA. This TCR was sampled from a human donor with ulcerative colitis or Crohn's disease, or a healthy co-twin of an affected twin (not recorded which). CDR3 protein: CATRKERGEQFF.